This T cell receptor beta chain comes out of a study of T cell responses to AZD1222 COVID-19 vaccine. Study results and caveats: Seropositive AZD1222 recipients at baseline numbered only five or six.

The CDR3 is 15 amino acids. Germline CDR1 SGHAT, CDR2 FQNNGV. V was clipped by 1 base and J by 2 bases, with 10 bases between them. On this clone: The antigen remains undetermined.

Second doses that came at about 4 or about 12 weeks were put together. Profiled with immunoSEQ multiplex PCR; TCRdb holds only in-frame clones, not every one. Among tens of thousands of clones, 80% to 85% were seen once, and the ten largest hold over 15%. The sequence was obtained from an adult who received the AZD1222 COVID-19 vaccine. This rearrangement joins TRBV11-2 to TRBJ2-3, with a possible D match to TRBD2 (6 bases). Specimen: peripheral blood, collected 28 days after the second AZD1222 dose. The CDR3 is CASSLGLAHTDTQYF. In DNA form, the CDR3 reads TGTGCCAGCAGCTTAGGTCTAGCGCACACAGATACGCAGTATTTT.